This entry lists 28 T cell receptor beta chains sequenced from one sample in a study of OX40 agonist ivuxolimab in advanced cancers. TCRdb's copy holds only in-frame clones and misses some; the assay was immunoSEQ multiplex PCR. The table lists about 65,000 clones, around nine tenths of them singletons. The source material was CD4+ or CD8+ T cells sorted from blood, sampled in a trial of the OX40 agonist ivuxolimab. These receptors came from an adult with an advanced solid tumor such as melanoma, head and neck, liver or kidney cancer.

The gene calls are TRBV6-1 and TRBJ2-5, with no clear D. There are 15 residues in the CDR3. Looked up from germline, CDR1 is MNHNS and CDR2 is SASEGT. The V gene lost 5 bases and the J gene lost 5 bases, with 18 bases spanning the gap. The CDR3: CASSQTWLQRETQYF. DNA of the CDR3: TGTGCCAGCAGTCAAACCTGGCTCCAACGGGAGACCCAGTACTTC.

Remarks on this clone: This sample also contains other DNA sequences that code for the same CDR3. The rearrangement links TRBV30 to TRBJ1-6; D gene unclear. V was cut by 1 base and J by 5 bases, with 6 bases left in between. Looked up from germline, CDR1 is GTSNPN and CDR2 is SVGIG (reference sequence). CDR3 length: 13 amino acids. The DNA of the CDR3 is TGTGCCTGGAGTGAGACCGATAATTCACCCCTCCACTTT. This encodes CAWSETDNSPLHF.

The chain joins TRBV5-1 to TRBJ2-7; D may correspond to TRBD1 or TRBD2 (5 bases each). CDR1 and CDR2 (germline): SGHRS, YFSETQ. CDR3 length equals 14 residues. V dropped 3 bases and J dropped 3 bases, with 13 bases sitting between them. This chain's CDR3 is CASSSSGALYEQYF. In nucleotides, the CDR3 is TGCGCCAGCAGCTCCTCCGGGGCCCTCTACGAGCAGTACTTC.

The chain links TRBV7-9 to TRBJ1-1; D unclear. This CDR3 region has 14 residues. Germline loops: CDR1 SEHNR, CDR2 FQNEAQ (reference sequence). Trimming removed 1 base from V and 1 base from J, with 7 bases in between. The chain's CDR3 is CASSLVWANTEAFF. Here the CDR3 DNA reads TGTGCCAGCAGCTTAGTTTGGGCGAACACTGAAGCTTTCTTT. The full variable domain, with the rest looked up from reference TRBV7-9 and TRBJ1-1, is DTGVSQNPRHKITKRGQNVTFRCDPISEHNRLYWYRQTLGQGPEFLTYFQNEAQLEKSRLLSDRFSAERPKGSFSTLEIQRTEQGDSAMYLCASSLVWANTEAFFGQGTRLTVV.

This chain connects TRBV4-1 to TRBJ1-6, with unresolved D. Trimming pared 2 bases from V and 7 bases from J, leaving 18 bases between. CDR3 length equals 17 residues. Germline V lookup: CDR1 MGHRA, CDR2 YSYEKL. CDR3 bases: TGCGCCAGCAGCCAAATCTCACGGACGAGTGCGAATTCACCCCTCCACTTT. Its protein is CASSQISRTSANSPLHF.

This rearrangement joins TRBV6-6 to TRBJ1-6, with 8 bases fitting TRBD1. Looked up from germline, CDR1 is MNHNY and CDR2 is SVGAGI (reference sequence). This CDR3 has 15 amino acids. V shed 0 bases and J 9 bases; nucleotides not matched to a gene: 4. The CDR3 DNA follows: TGTGCCAGCAGTTACTCGAGGACAGGGACTTCACCCCTCCACTTT. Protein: CASSYSRTGTSPLHF.

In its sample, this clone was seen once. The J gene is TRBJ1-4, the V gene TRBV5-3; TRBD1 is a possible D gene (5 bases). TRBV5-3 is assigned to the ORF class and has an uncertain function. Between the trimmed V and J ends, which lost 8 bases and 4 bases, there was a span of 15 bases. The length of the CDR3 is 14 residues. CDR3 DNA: TGTGCCAGGTGTTCGGGGGAAATTAATGAAAAACTGTTTTTT. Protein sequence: CARCSGEINEKLFF.

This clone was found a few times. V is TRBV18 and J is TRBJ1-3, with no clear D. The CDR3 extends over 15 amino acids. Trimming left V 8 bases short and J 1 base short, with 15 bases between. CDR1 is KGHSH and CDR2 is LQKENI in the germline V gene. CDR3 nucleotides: TGTGCCAGCCGTAGCGACGGCAATTCTGGAAACACCATATATTTT. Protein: CASRSDGNSGNTIYF.

The CDR3 DNA follows: TGTGCCAGTAGTAGAACCCCCCACATGACCCAGTACTTC. It translates to CASSRTPHMTQYF. V is TRBV19 and J is TRBJ2-5; no clear D. The CDR3 extends over 13 amino acids. Germline CDR1 is LNHDA and CDR2 is SQIVND (reference sequence). V was trimmed by 4 bases and J by 7 bases, leaving 13 bases between them.

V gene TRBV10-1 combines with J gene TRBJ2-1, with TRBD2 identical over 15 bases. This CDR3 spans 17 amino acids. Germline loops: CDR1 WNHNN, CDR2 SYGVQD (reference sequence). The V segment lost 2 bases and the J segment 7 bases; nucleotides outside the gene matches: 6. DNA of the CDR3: TGCGCCAGCAGTGAGGGACTAGCGGGGGGGCTGAATAATGAGCAGTTCTTC. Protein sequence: CASSEGLAGGLNNEQFF.

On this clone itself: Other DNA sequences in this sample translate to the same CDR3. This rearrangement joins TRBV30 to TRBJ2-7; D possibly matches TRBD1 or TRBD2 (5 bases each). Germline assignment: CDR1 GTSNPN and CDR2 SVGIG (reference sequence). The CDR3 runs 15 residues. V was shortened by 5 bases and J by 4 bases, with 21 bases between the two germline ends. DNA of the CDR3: TGTGCCTGGTCAGGAAAACCGGGACGACCTTACGAGCAGTACTTC. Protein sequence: CAWSGKPGRPYEQYF.

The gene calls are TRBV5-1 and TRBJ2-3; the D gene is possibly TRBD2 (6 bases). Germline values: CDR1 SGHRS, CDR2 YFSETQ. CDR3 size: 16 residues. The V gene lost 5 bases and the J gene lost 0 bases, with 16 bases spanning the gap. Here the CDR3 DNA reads TGCGCCAGCAGAGGAGGGACCTCAACTAGCACAGATACGCAGTATTTT. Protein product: CASRGGTSTSTDTQYF.

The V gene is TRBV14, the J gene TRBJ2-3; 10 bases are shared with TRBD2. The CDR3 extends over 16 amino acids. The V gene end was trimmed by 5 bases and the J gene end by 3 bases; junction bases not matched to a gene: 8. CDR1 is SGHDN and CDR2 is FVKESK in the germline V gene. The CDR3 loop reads CASSVQAGGPTDTQYF. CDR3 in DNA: TGTGCCAGCAGCGTTCAAGCGGGGGGGCCTACAGATACGCAGTATTTT.

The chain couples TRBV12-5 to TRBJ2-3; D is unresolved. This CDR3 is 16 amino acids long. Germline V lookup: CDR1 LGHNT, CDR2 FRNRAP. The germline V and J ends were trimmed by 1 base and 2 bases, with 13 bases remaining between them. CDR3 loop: CASGLEVSVITDTQYF. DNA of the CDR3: TGTGCTAGTGGTTTGGAGGTCTCAGTGATCACAGATACGCAGTATTTT.

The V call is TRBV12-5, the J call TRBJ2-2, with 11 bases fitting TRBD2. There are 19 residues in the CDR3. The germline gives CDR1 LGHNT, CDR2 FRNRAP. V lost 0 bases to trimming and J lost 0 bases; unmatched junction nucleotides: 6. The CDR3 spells CASGLVLAGANSNTGELFF. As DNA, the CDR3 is TGTGCTAGTGGTTTGGTACTAGCGGGGGCCAATTCGAACACCGGGGAGCTGTTTTTT. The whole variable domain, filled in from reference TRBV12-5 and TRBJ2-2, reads DARVTQTPRHKVTEMGQEVTMRCQPILGHNTVFWYRQTMMQGLELLAYFRNRAPLDDSGMPKDRFSAEMPDATLATLKIQPSEPRDSAVYFCASGLVLAGANSNTGELFFGEGSRLTVL.

CDR3 sequence reads: CASSQERSYEQYF. CDR3 coding DNA: TGTGCCAGCAGCCAAGAGCGGTCCTACGAGCAGTACTTC. The rearrangement joins TRBV4-2 to TRBJ2-7; D unresolved. Deletions cut 0 bases from V and 1 base from J, with 4 bases between. Germline V gene lookup returns CDR1 LGHNA and CDR2 YNFKEQ. This CDR3 has 13 amino acids.

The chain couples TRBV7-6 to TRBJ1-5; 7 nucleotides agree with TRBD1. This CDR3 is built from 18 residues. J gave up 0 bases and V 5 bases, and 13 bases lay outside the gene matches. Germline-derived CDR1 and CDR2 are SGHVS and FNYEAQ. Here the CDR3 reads CASSVTPAGTDSNQPQHF. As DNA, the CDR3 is TGTGCCAGCAGCGTAACTCCAGCCGGGACAGATAGCAATCAGCCCCAGCATTTT.

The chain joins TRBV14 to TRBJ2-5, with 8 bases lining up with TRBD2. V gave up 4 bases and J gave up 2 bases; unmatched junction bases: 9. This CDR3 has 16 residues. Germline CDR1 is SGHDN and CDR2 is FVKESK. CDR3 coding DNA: TGTGCCAGCAGCCCATTGTTGGCGGGGGGACAAGAGACCCAGTACTTC. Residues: CASSPLLAGGQETQYF.

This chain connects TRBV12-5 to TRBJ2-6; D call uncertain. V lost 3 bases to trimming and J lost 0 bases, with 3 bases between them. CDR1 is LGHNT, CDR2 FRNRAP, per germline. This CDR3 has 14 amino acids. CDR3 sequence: CASGLSSGANVLTF. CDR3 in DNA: TGTGCTAGTGGTTTAAGCTCTGGGGCCAACGTCCTGACTTTC.

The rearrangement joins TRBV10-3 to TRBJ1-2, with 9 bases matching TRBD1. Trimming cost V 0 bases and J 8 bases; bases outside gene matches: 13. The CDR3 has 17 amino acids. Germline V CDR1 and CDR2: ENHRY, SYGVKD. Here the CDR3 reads CAISESANTGGARGYTF. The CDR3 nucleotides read TGTGCCATCAGTGAGTCAGCTAACACAGGGGGCGCGAGAGGCTACACCTTC.

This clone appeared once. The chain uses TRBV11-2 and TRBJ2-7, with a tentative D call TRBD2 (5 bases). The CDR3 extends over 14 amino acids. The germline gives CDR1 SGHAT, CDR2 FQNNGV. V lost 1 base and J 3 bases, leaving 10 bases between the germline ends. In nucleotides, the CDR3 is TGTGCCAGCAGCTTAGTAGGTGGACTCTACGAGCAGTACTTC. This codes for CASSLVGGLYEQYF. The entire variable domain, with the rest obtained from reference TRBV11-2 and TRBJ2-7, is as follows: EAGVAQSPRYKIIEKRQSVAFWCNPISGHATLYWYQQILGQGPKLLIQFQNNGVVDDSQLPKDRFSAERLKGVDSTLKIQPAKLEDSAVYLCASSLVGGLYEQYFGPGTRLTVT.

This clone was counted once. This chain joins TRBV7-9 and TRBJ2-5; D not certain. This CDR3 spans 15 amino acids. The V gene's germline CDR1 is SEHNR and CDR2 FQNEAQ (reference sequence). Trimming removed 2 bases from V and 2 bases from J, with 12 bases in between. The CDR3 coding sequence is TGTGCCAGCAGCTTAAGGAGACTCTCACAAGAGACCCAGTACTTC. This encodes CASSLRRLSQETQYF.

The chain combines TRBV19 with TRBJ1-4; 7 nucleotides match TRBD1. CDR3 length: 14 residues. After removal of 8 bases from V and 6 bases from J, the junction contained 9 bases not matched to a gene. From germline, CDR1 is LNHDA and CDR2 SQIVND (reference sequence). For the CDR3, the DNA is TGTGCCAGTCAATCGGGACAGATTTATGAAAAACTGTTTTTT. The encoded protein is CASQSGQIYEKLFF.

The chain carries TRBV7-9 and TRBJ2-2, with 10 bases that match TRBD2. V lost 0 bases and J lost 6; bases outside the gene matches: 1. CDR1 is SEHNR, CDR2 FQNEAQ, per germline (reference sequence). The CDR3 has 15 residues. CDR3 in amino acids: CASSLAGTSAGELFF. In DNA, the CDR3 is TGTGCCAGCAGCTTAGCAGGGACTAGCGCCGGGGAGCTGTTTTTT.

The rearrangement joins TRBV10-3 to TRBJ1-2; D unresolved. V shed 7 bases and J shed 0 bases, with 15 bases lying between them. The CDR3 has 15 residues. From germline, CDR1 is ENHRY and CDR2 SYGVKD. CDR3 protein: CAITPEDSSNYGYTF. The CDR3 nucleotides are TGTGCCATCACCCCTGAGGATTCATCTAACTATGGCTACACCTTC.

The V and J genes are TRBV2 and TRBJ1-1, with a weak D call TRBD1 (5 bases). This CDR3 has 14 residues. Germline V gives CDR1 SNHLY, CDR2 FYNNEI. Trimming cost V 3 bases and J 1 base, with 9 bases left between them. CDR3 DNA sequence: TGTGCCAGCAGTGAGTCGACAGCGAACACTGAAGCTTTCTTT. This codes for CASSESTANTEAFF.

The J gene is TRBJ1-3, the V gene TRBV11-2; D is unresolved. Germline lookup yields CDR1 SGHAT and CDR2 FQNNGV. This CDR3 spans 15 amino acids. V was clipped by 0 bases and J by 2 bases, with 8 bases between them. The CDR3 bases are TGTGCCAGCAGCTTAGAACGGGGAACTGGAAACACCATATATTTT. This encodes CASSLERGTGNTIYF. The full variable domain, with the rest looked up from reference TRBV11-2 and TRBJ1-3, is EAGVAQSPRYKIIEKRQSVAFWCNPISGHATLYWYQQILGQGPKLLIQFQNNGVVDDSQLPKDRFSAERLKGVDSTLKIQPAKLEDSAVYLCASSLERGTGNTIYFGEGSWLTVV.

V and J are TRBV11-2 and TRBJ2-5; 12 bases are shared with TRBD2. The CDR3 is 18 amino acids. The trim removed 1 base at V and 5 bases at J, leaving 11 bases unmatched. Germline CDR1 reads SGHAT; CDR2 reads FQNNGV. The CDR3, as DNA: TGTGCCAGCAGCTTAGCTGCTAGCGGGGGGGCCGGGATGGAGACCCAGTACTTC. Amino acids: CASSLAASGGAGMETQYF.